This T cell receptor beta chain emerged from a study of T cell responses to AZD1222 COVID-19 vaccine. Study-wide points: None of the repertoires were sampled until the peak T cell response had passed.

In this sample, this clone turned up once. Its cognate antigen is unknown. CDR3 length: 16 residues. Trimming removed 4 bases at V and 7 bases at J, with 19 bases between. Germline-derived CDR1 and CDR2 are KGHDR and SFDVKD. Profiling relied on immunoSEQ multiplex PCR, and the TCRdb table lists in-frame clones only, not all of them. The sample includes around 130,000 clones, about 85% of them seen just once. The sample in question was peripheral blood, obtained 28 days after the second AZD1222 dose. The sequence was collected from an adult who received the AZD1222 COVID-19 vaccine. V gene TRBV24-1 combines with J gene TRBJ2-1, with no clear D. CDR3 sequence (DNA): TGTGCCACCAGTGACCCCGGGCCCCAGGTTGGGAATGAGCAGTTCTTC. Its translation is CATSDPGPQVGNEQFF.